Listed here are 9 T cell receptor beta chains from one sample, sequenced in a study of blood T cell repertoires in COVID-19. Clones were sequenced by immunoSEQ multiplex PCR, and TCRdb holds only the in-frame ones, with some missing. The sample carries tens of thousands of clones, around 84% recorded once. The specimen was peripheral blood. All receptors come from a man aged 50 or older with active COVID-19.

The CDR3 reads CASSQEGSRTGVGKLFF. The CDR3 DNA reads TGCGCCAGCAGCCAAGAAGGATCAAGGACAGGGGTCGGAAAACTGTTTTTT. This chain joins TRBV4-1 and TRBJ1-4, with TRBD1 identical over 9 bases. From germline, CDR1 is MGHRA and CDR2 YSYEKL. The CDR3 consists of 17 residues. V was clipped by 0 bases and J by 10 bases; unmatched bases: 12.

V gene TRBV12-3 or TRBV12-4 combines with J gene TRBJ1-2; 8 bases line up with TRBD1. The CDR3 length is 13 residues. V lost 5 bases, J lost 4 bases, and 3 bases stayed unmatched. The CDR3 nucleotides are TGTGCCAGCAGTAGAGGGACAGGCTATGGCTACACCTTC. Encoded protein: CASSRGTGYGYTF.

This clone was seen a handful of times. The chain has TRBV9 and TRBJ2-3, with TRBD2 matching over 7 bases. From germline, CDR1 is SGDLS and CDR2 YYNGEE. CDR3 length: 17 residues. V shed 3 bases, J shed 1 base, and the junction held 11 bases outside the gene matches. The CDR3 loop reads CASSAGGGQWGTDTQYF. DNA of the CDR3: TGTGCCAGCAGCGCGGGGGGAGGCCAATGGGGCACAGATACGCAGTATTTT.

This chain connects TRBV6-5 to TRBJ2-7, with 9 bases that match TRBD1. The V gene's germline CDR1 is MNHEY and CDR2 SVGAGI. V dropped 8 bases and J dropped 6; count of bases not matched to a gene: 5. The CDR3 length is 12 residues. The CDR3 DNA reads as TGTGCCAGCGGGGGACAGGGTTTCGAGCAGTACTTC. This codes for CASGGQGFEQYF.

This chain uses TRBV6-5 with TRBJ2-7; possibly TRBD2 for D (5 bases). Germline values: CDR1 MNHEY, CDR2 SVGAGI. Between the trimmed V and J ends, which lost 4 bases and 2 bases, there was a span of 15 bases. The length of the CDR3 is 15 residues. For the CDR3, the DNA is TGTGCCAGCAGTTCACACTTGGAGGAGACCTACGAGCAGTACGTC. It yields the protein CASSSHLEETYEQYV.

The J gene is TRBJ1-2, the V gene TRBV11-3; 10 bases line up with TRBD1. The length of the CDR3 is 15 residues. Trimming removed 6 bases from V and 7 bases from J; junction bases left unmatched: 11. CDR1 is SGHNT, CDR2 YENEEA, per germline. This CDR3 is CASRPGTDRGGGYTF. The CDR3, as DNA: TGTGCCAGCAGACCCGGGACGGACAGGGGGGGTGGCTACACCTTC.

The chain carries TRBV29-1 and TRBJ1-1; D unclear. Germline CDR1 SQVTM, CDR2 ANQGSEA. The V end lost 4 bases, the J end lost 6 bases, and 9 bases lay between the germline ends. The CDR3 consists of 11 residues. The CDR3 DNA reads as TGCAGCGTTGGTCGCACAGCTGAAGCTTTCTTT. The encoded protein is CSVGRTAEAFF.

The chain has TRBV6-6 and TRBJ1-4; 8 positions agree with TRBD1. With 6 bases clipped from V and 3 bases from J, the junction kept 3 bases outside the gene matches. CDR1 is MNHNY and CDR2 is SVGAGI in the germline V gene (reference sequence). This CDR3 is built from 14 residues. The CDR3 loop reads CASSDRGSNEKLFF. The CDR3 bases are TGTGCCAGCAGCGACAGGGGCTCTAATGAAAAACTGTTTTTT.

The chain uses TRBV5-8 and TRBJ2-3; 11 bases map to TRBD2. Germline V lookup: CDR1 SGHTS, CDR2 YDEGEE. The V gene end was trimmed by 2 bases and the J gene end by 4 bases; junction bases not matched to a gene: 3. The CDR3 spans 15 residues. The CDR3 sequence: CASSFVAGGPDTQYF. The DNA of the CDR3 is TGTGCCAGCAGCTTTGTAGCGGGGGGGCCAGATACGCAGTATTTT.